These T cell receptor beta chains were read from a single sample in a study of T-cell reconstitution after alpha-beta-depleted transplantation in children. TCRdb redid the calling of the PCR reads with MiXCR, one entry per CDR3 protein. Among hundreds of thousands of distinct CDR3 sequences listed, around a sixth were seen once. The sequencing here drew on PBMCs, mostly from graft donor cells, taken 360 days after TCRalphabeta/CD19-depleted stem cell transplant. The source of these receptors is a male patient between 2 and 10 years old who had a stem cell transplant for acute lymphoblastic leukemia, so the T cells may come from the graft donor. Each CDR3 is given with its conserved first and last residue. D genes are given only for firm matches. The size field is filled for only some rows; it gives once, few, many or a size class.

cdr3_aa: CASSLSTGLSGNTIYF
cdr3_nt: TGTGCCAGCAGCCTCAGCACAGGGCTCTCTGGAAACACCATATATTTT
v_call: TRBV11-2
d_call: NA
clone_size: many
j_call: TRBJ1-3

cdr3_aa: CASGLVQLVGLETQYF
cdr3_nt: TGTGCTAGTGGTTTGGTACAATTGGTGGGTTTAGAGACCCAGTACTTC
v_call: TRBV12-5
d_call: NA
clone_size: NA
j_call: TRBJ2-5

cdr3_aa: CASSLLPPLGNGSNQPQHF
cdr3_nt: TGTGCCAGCAGCTTATTACCCCCCCTGGGAAATGGGAGCAATCAGCCCCAGCATTTT
v_call: TRBV11-1
d_call: NA
clone_size: many
j_call: TRBJ1-5

cdr3_aa: CASHQNRDTGELFF
cdr3_nt: TGCGCCAGCCACCAAAACCGGGACACCGGGGAGCTGTTTTTT
v_call: TRBV5-1
d_call: NA
clone_size: NA
j_call: TRBJ2-2

cdr3_aa: CASSDGGALYEQFF
cdr3_nt: TGTGCCAGCAGTGACGGGGGGGCGCTTTATGAGCAGTTCTTC
v_call: TRBV6-1
d_call: TRBD2
clone_size: NA
j_call: TRBJ2-1

cdr3_aa: CASSEGGLAGGPGELFF
cdr3_nt: TGCGCCAGCTCCGAAGGAGGACTAGCGGGGGGGCCCGGGGAGCTGTTTTTT
v_call: TRBV5-1
d_call: TRBD2
clone_size: NA
j_call: TRBJ2-2

cdr3_aa: CASSVAGMRDTQYF
cdr3_nt: TGTGCCAGCAGCGTAGCAGGGATGCGGGATACGCAGTATTTT
v_call: TRBV9
d_call: NA
clone_size: medium-sized
j_call: TRBJ2-3

cdr3_aa: CASRFQNRVGYTF
cdr3_nt: TGTGCCAGCAGATTTCAAAACCGGGTTGGCTACACCTTC
v_call: TRBV27
d_call: NA
clone_size: once
j_call: TRBJ1-2

cdr3_aa: CSAGVTGSDEAFF
cdr3_nt: TGCAGCGCCGGTGTGACAGGGTCGGATGAAGCTTTCTTT
v_call: TRBV29-1
d_call: TRBD1
clone_size: NA
j_call: TRBJ1-1

cdr3_aa: CASSTSSGSRGFRYNEQFF
cdr3_nt: TGTGCCAGCAGCACCAGTAGCGGGAGTAGGGGCTTTAGGTACAATGAGCAGTTCTTC
v_call: TRBV9
d_call: TRBD2
clone_size: few
j_call: TRBJ2-1

cdr3_aa: CASSQPDRRPSTGELFF
cdr3_nt: TGTGCCAGCAGCCAACCCGACAGGAGACCTAGCACCGGGGAGCTGTTTTTT
v_call: TRBV14
d_call: NA
clone_size: many
j_call: TRBJ2-2

cdr3_aa: CASSQDHGYTF
cdr3_nt: TGTGCCAGCAGCCAAGACCATGGCTACACCTTC
v_call: TRBV4-2
d_call: NA
clone_size: few
j_call: TRBJ1-2

cdr3_aa: CASSYGGFSYNEQFF
cdr3_nt: TGTGCCAGCAGTTACGGCGGGTTCTCCTACAATGAGCAGTTCTTC
v_call: TRBV6-2/TRBV6-3
d_call: NA
clone_size: NA
j_call: TRBJ2-1

cdr3_aa: CASSPPGGITDTQYF
cdr3_nt: TGCGCCAGCAGTCCCCCGGGGGGGATCACAGATACGCAGTATTTT
v_call: TRBV10-2
d_call: TRBD2
clone_size: few
j_call: TRBJ2-3

cdr3_aa: CASSPTGQISYEQYF
cdr3_nt: TGCGCCAGCAGTCCTACGGGACAGATTTCCTACGAGCAGTACTTC
v_call: TRBV4-1
d_call: TRBD1
clone_size: few
j_call: TRBJ2-7

cdr3_aa: CASSPHGSSMETQYF
cdr3_nt: TGTGCCAGCAGTCCCCACGGCTCCTCGATGGAGACCCAGTACTTC
v_call: TRBV12-3/TRBV12-4
d_call: NA
clone_size: few
j_call: TRBJ2-5

cdr3_aa: CASSFKGKAFF
cdr3_nt: TGTGCCAGCAGCTTCAAAGGGAAGGCTTTCTTT
v_call: TRBV5-8
d_call: NA
clone_size: NA
j_call: TRBJ1-1

cdr3_aa: CASSSGHAETQYF
cdr3_nt: TGCGCCAGCAGCTCCGGACATGCAGAGACCCAGTACTTC
v_call: TRBV5-1
d_call: NA
clone_size: few
j_call: TRBJ2-5

cdr3_aa: CSVSRGPGEQYF
cdr3_nt: TGCAGCGTTTCCCGGGGGCCCGGGGAGCAGTACTTC
v_call: TRBV29-1
d_call: NA
clone_size: NA
j_call: TRBJ2-7

cdr3_aa: CSASSRAPGGELFF
cdr3_nt: TGCAGTGCTAGCTCACGGGCCCCTGGCGGGGAGCTGTTTTTT
v_call: TRBV20-1
d_call: NA
clone_size: few
j_call: TRBJ2-2

cdr3_aa: CSAREAEELNQPQHF
cdr3_nt: TGCAGTGCTAGAGAGGCGGAGGAGCTCAATCAGCCCCAGCATTTT
v_call: TRBV20-1
d_call: NA
clone_size: NA
j_call: TRBJ1-5

cdr3_aa: CSVEWGTGELFF
cdr3_nt: TGCAGCGTTGAATGGGGGACCGGGGAGCTGTTTTTT
v_call: TRBV29-1
d_call: NA
clone_size: few
j_call: TRBJ2-2

cdr3_aa: CASSSIPGGNEQYF
cdr3_nt: TGTGCCAGCAGCTCGATTCCAGGGGGTAACGAGCAGTACTTC
v_call: TRBV11-2
d_call: TRBD1
clone_size: NA
j_call: TRBJ2-7

cdr3_aa: CAINAGQLANTGELFF
cdr3_nt: TGTGCCATTAATGCCGGACAGCTCGCGAACACCGGGGAGCTGTTTTTT
v_call: TRBV12-3/TRBV12-4
d_call: NA
clone_size: NA
j_call: TRBJ2-2

cdr3_aa: CASSAGSYEQYF
cdr3_nt: TGTGCCAGCAGCGCCGGGAGCTACGAGCAGTACTTC
v_call: TRBV5-4
d_call: NA
clone_size: few
j_call: TRBJ2-7

cdr3_aa: CATKQGSSNQPQHF
cdr3_nt: TGTGCCACCAAACAGGGGAGTAGCAATCAGCCCCAGCATTTT
v_call: TRBV12-3/TRBV12-4
d_call: TRBD1
clone_size: NA
j_call: TRBJ1-5

cdr3_aa: CASSPPGKWVTGELFF
cdr3_nt: TGTGCCAGCAGCCCACCAGGGAAGTGGGTCACCGGGGAGCTGTTTTTT
v_call: TRBV6-1
d_call: NA
clone_size: few
j_call: TRBJ2-2

cdr3_aa: CASSLEGGGLRNYNEQFF
cdr3_nt: TGTGCCAGCAGCTTAGAGGGGGGGGGACTTCGAAACTACAATGAGCAGTTCTTC
v_call: TRBV11-2
d_call: TRBD2
clone_size: NA
j_call: TRBJ2-1

cdr3_aa: CASSSLTPNRAEQYF
cdr3_nt: TGTGCCAGCAGTTCCCTGACCCCAAACCGGGCCGAGCAGTACTTC
v_call: TRBV12-3/TRBV12-4
d_call: NA
clone_size: many
j_call: TRBJ2-7